Below are 30 T cell receptor beta chains sequenced from a single sample in a study of metastatic and nonmetastatic thyroid tumors. Among the patients, none had received any treatment before thyroid surgery. TCRdb re-processed the PCR reads through MiXCR. The sample carries 40,000 to 45,000 clones, roughly 3.1% recorded once. Sequenced material: blood. The receptors were sampled from a female donor with papillary thyroid cancer or a benign thyroid nodule (not recorded which). Some clones in this sample may be carry-over from other donors' samples.

This clone was detected a few times. V is TRBV5-1 and J is TRBJ1-1, with D possibly matching TRBD1 (5 bases). Germline assignment: CDR1 SGHRS and CDR2 YFSETQ. V lost 0 bases to trimming and J lost 0 bases, with 9 bases between them. The CDR3 is made up of 15 amino acids. CDR3 in DNA: TGCGCCAGCAGCTTGGGGGACGGGATGAACACTGAAGCTTTCTTT. It translates to CASSLGDGMNTEAFF.

The chain uses TRBV2 and TRBJ1-5; 9 bases fit TRBD1. After removal of 8 bases from V and 6 bases from J, the junction contained 5 bases not matched to a gene. Germline V gene data show CDR1 as SNHLY and CDR2 as FYNNEI. There are 13 residues in the CDR3. This CDR3 reads CASGGQGFQPQHF. Written as DNA, the CDR3 is TGTGCCAGCGGGGGACAGGGTTTTCAGCCCCAGCATTTT.

This clone was picked up many times. The rearrangement uses TRBV29-1 and TRBJ1-2; D is possibly TRBD1 (6 bases). V was trimmed by 4 bases and J by 4 bases, leaving 13 bases between them. The germline V gene has CDR1 SQVTM and CDR2 ANQGSEA. This CDR3 is built from 13 residues. CDR3 residues: CSVVNREGYGYTF. The CDR3 bases are TGCAGCGTTGTAAACAGGGAAGGCTATGGCTACACCTTC.

The chain recombines TRBV20-1 with TRBJ2-7; 8 bases align to TRBD2. There are 16 residues in the CDR3. V dropped 2 bases and J dropped 4; count of bases not matched to a gene: 13. Germline assignment: CDR1 DFQATT and CDR2 SNEGSKA (reference sequence). The CDR3 DNA follows: TGCAGTGCTAGACCTACGACTAGCGTAATCGGATACGAGCAGTACTTC. Translating it yields CSARPTTSVIGYEQYF.

This clone was counted only a few times. This chain connects TRBV28 to TRBJ1-6, with 8 bases lining up with TRBD1. Germline V gene sequence: CDR1 MDHEN, CDR2 SYDVKM. This CDR3 is built from 17 residues. Trimming cost V 8 bases and J 0 bases; bases outside gene matches: 9. CDR3 sequence: CASRSDRGNSYNSPLHF. CDR3 DNA: TGTGCCAGCCGAAGTGACAGGGGCAACTCCTATAATTCACCCCTCCACTTT.

This clone was counted a few times. This sequence joins TRBV9 and TRBJ1-4; 8 nucleotides agree with TRBD1. This CDR3 region has 15 residues. The V segment lost 4 bases and the J segment 3 bases; nucleotides outside the gene matches: 5. Germline CDR1 and CDR2: SGDLS and YYNGEE. The CDR3 protein is CASSKTGDPNEKLFF. CDR3 sequence (DNA): TGTGCCAGCAGCAAGACAGGGGACCCTAATGAAAAACTGTTTTTT. Variable domain in full (rest from reference TRBV9 and TRBJ1-4): DSGVTQTPKHLITATGQRVTLRCSPRSGDLSVYWYQQSLDQGLQFLIQYYNGEERAKGNILERFSAQQFPDLHSELNLSSLELGDSALYFCASSKTGDPNEKLFFGSGTQLSVL.

This clone was seen a handful of times. The rearrangement uses TRBV6-1 and TRBJ2-3, with D possibly being TRBD1 or TRBD2 (5 bases each). CDR3 size: 15 residues. Germline assignment: CDR1 MNHNS and CDR2 SASEGT. V dropped 6 bases and J dropped 4 bases, with 17 bases sitting between them. Here the CDR3 reads CASSDSLAGADTQYF. The CDR3 coding sequence is TGTGCCAGCAGCGACAGTCTAGCTGGGGCAGATACGCAGTATTTT.

This clone showed up many times. The rearrangement links TRBV12-3 or TRBV12-4 to TRBJ1-1; no clear D. CDR3 length: 12 amino acids. The V gene lost 1 base and the J gene lost 9 bases, with 9 bases spanning the gap. CDR3 coding DNA: TGTGCCAGCAGTTTAGGTTTCAAGAAAGCTTTCTTT. Translation gives CASSLGFKKAFF.

This clone was detected a few times. Other DNA variants within this sample encode the same CDR3. This chain joins TRBV19 and TRBJ1-3; D unresolved. The CDR3 covers 15 residues. Between the trimmed V and J ends, which lost 3 bases and 2 bases, there was a span of 11 bases. Germline V gene data show CDR1 as LNHDA and CDR2 as SQIVND (reference sequence). In DNA, the CDR3 is TGTGCCAGTAGTATTGACACCCCCCCTGGAAACACCATATATTTT. This translates into CASSIDTPPGNTIYF.

The J gene is TRBJ2-2, the V gene TRBV19; D may be TRBD2 (6 bases). Trimming removed 7 bases from V and 0 bases from J, with 9 bases in between. This CDR3 has 14 amino acids. Germline CDR1 LNHDA, CDR2 SQIVND (reference sequence). The CDR3 DNA sequence: TGTGCCAGTACAAAGCGGGCGAACACCGGGGAGCTGTTTTTT. Its protein product is CASTKRANTGELFF.

This chain joins TRBV11-2 and TRBJ1-1, with D perhaps TRBD1 (5 bases). Trimming took 4 bases from V and 10 from J, leaving 16 bases between them. Germline V CDR1 and CDR2: SGHAT, FQNNGV. The CDR3 has 13 residues. DNA for the CDR3: TGTGCCAGCAGCTCCATGGGGGAGACAATAGCTTTCTTT. Its protein is CASSSMGETIAFF.

This clone was seen a few times. The chain couples TRBV19 to TRBJ1-3, with D possibly matching TRBD1 (5 bases). V was shortened by 5 bases and J by 8 bases, with 13 bases between the two germline ends. Germline V gene data show CDR1 as LNHDA and CDR2 as SQIVND (reference sequence). The CDR3 consists of 13 residues. The CDR3 reads CASSFGVGDTIYF. The DNA of the CDR3 is TGTGCCAGTAGTTTCGGAGTAGGGGACACCATATATTTT.

By frequency in the sample, this clone is medium-sized. The chain joins TRBV6-5 to TRBJ1-3; no reliable D call. Trimming removed 2 bases from V and 11 bases from J, with 16 bases in between. Germline CDR1 is MNHEY and CDR2 is SVGAGI. This CDR3 spans 14 amino acids. The CDR3 reads CASSYTRTAQAIYF. CDR3 DNA: TGTGCCAGCAGTTACACAAGGACCGCGCAAGCCATATATTTT.

This clone was seen at least ten times. The V call is TRBV7-9, the J call TRBJ2-1; 9 nucleotides match TRBD2. This CDR3 has 15 residues. From germline, CDR1 is SEHNR and CDR2 FQNEAQ (reference sequence). V gave up 5 bases and J gave up 7 bases; unmatched junction bases: 9. For the CDR3, the DNA is TGTGCCAGCAGCATTTCTAGCGGGATATGGAATGAGCAGTTCTTC. Amino acids: CASSISSGIWNEQFF.

This clone has ten or more counts. This chain connects TRBV30 to TRBJ2-1; 9 nucleotides line up with TRBD1. V lost 4 bases, J lost 9 bases, and 13 bases stayed unmatched. CDR3 length equals 15 residues. Germline CDR1 is GTSNPN and CDR2 is SVGIG (reference sequence). The CDR3 coding sequence is TGTGCCTGGACTATCCTCGGGACAGGGCTTACTGAGCAGTTCTTC. It codes for CAWTILGTGLTEQFF.

This clone was detected many times. CDR3 loop: CASSQEARGHNEQFF. The CDR3 nucleotides read TGTGCCAGCAGCCAAGAGGCCAGAGGACACAATGAGCAGTTCTTC. V usage is TRBV4-2 and J usage is TRBJ2-1; D is uncertain. The germline V gene has CDR1 LGHNA and CDR2 YNFKEQ. V was cut by 0 bases and J by 5 bases, with 11 bases left in between. The CDR3 covers 15 residues.

Ten or more counts support this clone. Other nucleotide sequences from this sample produce the same CDR3. The chain is built from TRBV12-3 or TRBV12-4 and TRBJ1-2; D might be TRBD1 (5 bases). The CDR3 has 16 amino acids. Trimming pared 1 base from V and 4 bases from J, leaving 16 bases between. The CDR3 is CASSLGGDRGTYGYTF. DNA for the CDR3: TGTGCCAGCAGTTTAGGCGGAGACAGAGGAACCTATGGCTACACCTTC.

V gene TRBV20-1 combines with J gene TRBJ2-7; TRBD1 matches at 7 bases. The trim removed 5 bases at V and 8 bases at J, leaving 9 bases unmatched. Germline values: CDR1 DFQATT, CDR2 SNEGSKA (reference sequence). This CDR3 contains 12 residues. The CDR3: CSAPDRAGKQYF. In DNA, the CDR3 is TGCAGTGCTCCAGACAGGGCCGGCAAGCAGTACTTC.

Comments on this clone: One base away lies a much larger clone, so this may be a sequencing read error. This chain joins TRBV28 and TRBJ2-2; D might be TRBD2 (6 bases). This CDR3 comprises 14 residues. Per the germline V gene, CDR1 is MDHEN and CDR2 is SYDVKM. V lost 5 bases and J lost 3, with 10 bases in between. In nucleotides, the CDR3 is TGTGCCAGCAGTCTTGGAGGGCACACCGGGGAGCTGTTTTTT. The encoded protein is CASSLGGHTGELFF.

This clone was recorded a few times. Additional DNA sequences in this sample encode the identical CDR3. The V call is TRBV12-3 or TRBV12-4, the J call TRBJ2-3, with 14 bases aligning to TRBD2. The length of the CDR3 is 14 residues. The V and J ends lost 8 bases and 3 bases, in that order; junction bases with no gene match: 1. The CDR3 loop reads CASRLAGGTDTQYF. The CDR3 nucleotides are TGTGCCAGCCGACTAGCGGGAGGGACAGATACGCAGTATTTT.

This clone came up many times. The rearrangement links TRBV12-3 or TRBV12-4 to TRBJ2-2; unclear D gene. Trimming took off 3 bases at V and 5 bases at J, with 10 bases between the two ends. The CDR3 loop spans 14 amino acids. The CDR3 is CASSFPASTGELFF. The CDR3 DNA follows: TGTGCCAGCAGTTTTCCAGCGAGTACCGGGGAGCTGTTTTTT.

CDR3 sequence: CASSSSGGPNQPQHF. In DNA, the CDR3 is TGTGCCAGCAGTTCCTCTGGGGGCCCCAATCAGCCCCAGCATTTT. The V call is TRBV12-3 or TRBV12-4, the J call TRBJ1-5, with a possible D match to TRBD1 (6 bases). The CDR3 sequence is 15 residues long. The V gene lost 4 bases and the J gene lost 3 bases, with 13 bases spanning the gap.

This clone was counted many times. The rearrangement uses TRBV13 and TRBJ2-1, with TRBD2 matching over 9 bases. The V segment lost 3 bases and the J segment 3 bases; nucleotides outside the gene matches: 3. There are 15 residues in the CDR3. From germline, CDR1 is PRHDT and CDR2 FYEKMQ (reference sequence). The CDR3, as DNA: TGTGCCAGCAGCTTCTCTAGCGGGGTCTACAATGAGCAGTTCTTC. This encodes CASSFSSGVYNEQFF.

This clone was counted a few times. The chain carries TRBV28 and TRBJ1-6; tentatively, D is TRBD1 (6 bases). The germline V and J ends were trimmed by 2 bases and 13 bases, with 15 bases remaining between them. Germline V lookup: CDR1 MDHEN, CDR2 SYDVKM. The CDR3 is 14 residues long. CDR3 region: CASSLRGGLSPLHF. For the CDR3, the DNA is TGTGCCAGCAGTTTAAGGGGGGGGCTAAGTCCCCTCCACTTT. The complete variable domain, with remaining parts taken from reference TRBV28 and TRBJ1-6, reads DVKVTQSSRYLVKRTGEKVFLECVQDMDHENMFWYRQDPGLGLRLIYFSYDVKMKEKGDIPEGYSVSREKKERFSLILESASTNQTSMYLCASSLRGGLSPLHFGNGTRLTVT.

Worth noting for this clone: No DNA is shown, since the ends of the CDR3 on it are uncertain; the CDR3 is the one TCRdb lists. This chain joins TRBV7-3 and TRBJ2-7; the table assigns TRBD1, which was not confirmed against the DNA. CDR1 and CDR2 from the germline V gene are SGHTA and FQGTGA. Inclusive of both ends, the CDR3 amounts to 13 amino acids. CDR3: CASSFGQGTPQDF.

This clone was detected a few times. The chain carries TRBV15 and TRBJ2-7, with 9 nucleotides matching TRBD1. J was trimmed by 3 bases and V by 9 bases; bases with no gene match: 6. This CDR3 has 13 residues. CDR1 and CDR2 from the germline V gene are LNHNV and YYDKDF (reference sequence). CDR3 sequence: CATGTGLNYEQYF. The CDR3 region has the DNA TGTGCCACTGGGACAGGGTTAAACTACGAGCAGTACTTC.

The table lists this clone with many counts. The chain carries TRBV6-1 and TRBJ2-7; D unclear. The germline gives CDR1 MNHNS, CDR2 SASEGT. The CDR3 length is 12 residues. The V and J ends lost 5 bases and 6 bases respectively, with 11 bases between them. This chain's CDR3 is CASSSPESEQYF. As DNA, the CDR3 is TGTGCCAGCAGTTCTCCCGAAAGCGAGCAGTACTTC.

Many counts were recorded for this clone. In DNA, the CDR3 is TGTGCCAGCAGCGCCCTTAGGGGAGTGAACAATGAGCAGTTCTTC. This encodes CASSALRGVNNEQFF. The V and J genes are TRBV7-9 and TRBJ2-1, with D perhaps assigned TRBD1 or TRBD2 (5 bases each). Germline assignment: CDR1 SEHNR and CDR2 FQNEAQ (reference sequence). The CDR3 is 15 amino acids. Between the trimmed V and J ends, which lost 5 bases and 5 bases, there was a span of 16 bases.

The sample holds a few counts of this clone. J is TRBJ1-4 and V is TRBV7-9; 7 nucleotides line up with TRBD1. This CDR3 is 15 amino acids long. V trimming: 6 bases; J trimming: 4 bases; junction bases outside the gene matches: 8. CDR1 is SEHNR, CDR2 FQNEAQ, per germline (reference sequence). CDR3 region: CASRSDREDNEKLFF. The CDR3 DNA sequence: TGTGCCAGCAGATCCGACAGGGAGGATAATGAAAAACTGTTTTTT.

This clone was seen at least ten times. The rearrangement links TRBV4-2 to TRBJ2-6; perhaps D is TRBD1 or TRBD2 (6 bases each). The germline V and J ends were trimmed by 2 bases and 4 bases, with 24 bases remaining between them. CDR3 length: 20 amino acids. Germline lookup yields CDR1 LGHNA and CDR2 YNFKEQ. In DNA, the CDR3 is TGTGCCAGCAGCCAAACCCCTAGGGGGGCAACTCAGGTAGGGGCCAACGTCCTGACTTTC. Protein sequence: CASSQTPRGATQVGANVLTF.